The 14 T cell receptor beta chains listed next were all sequenced from one sample in a study of Ad26.COV2.S vaccination and SARS-CoV-2 variants. Treatment given: roughly 18 received Ad26.COV2.S at low or high dose, single or two shots; several received placebo; per-sample allocation not given. Sampling took place 63 days after the first vaccine or placebo injection. Assay: immunoSEQ multiplex PCR; the TCRdb copy retains only in-frame clones and omits some. This sample has about 350,000 clones, with 85% to 90% found just once. This sample comprised peripheral blood, obtained in a trial of Ad26.COV2.S vaccine versus placebo. Receptors originate from a person aged 18 to 59 who received the Ad26.COV2.S COVID-19 vaccine or a placebo.

In its sample, this clone was seen once. J is TRBJ1-4 and V is TRBV5-1, with 7 positions matching TRBD1. This CDR3 has 14 amino acids. Trimming took 4 bases from V and 8 from J; bases not matched to a gene: 8. Germline V gene sequence: CDR1 SGHRS, CDR2 YFSETQ. CDR3 coding DNA: TGCGCCAGCAGCACGACAGGGTGGGGAGAAAAACTGTTTTTT. It codes for CASSTTGWGEKLFF.

This chain uses TRBV25-1 with TRBJ1-2, with TRBD1 matching 10 bases. The V segment lost 5 bases and the J segment 6 bases; nucleotides outside the gene matches: 12. The CDR3 sequence is 16 residues long. Germline V CDR1 and CDR2: MGHDK, SYGVNS. CDR3 amino acids: CASSPDKNDRGHGYTF. Here the CDR3 DNA reads TGTGCCAGCAGTCCAGACAAAAACGACAGGGGGCATGGCTACACCTTC.

This sequence joins TRBV6-5 and TRBJ2-5, with 11 positions matching TRBD1. The length of the CDR3 is 13 residues. The germline V gene has CDR1 MNHEY and CDR2 SVGAGI. Losses at the gene ends were 7 bases for V and 3 bases for J; bases not matched to a gene: 1. CDR3 nucleotides: TGTGCCAGCATGGGACAGGGGGAAGAGACCCAGTACTTC. It encodes CASMGQGEETQYF.

The chain links TRBV13 to TRBJ2-3; 15 bases fit TRBD2. The V segment lost 4 bases and the J segment 6 bases; nucleotides outside the gene matches: 11. CDR1 and CDR2 (germline): PRHDT, FYEKMQ (reference sequence). CDR3 length equals 18 residues. The CDR3, as DNA: TGTGCCAGCAGCTGGCGGATTGGGACTAGCGGGGGGCGGGATACGCAGTATTTT. Translating it yields CASSWRIGTSGGRDTQYF.

The chain links TRBV20-1 to TRBJ2-5; possible D gene TRBD1, 5 bases. The CDR3 sequence is 13 residues long. The germline gives CDR1 DFQATT, CDR2 SNEGSKA (reference sequence). V gave up 3 bases and J gave up 5 bases, with 13 bases separating them. The CDR3 is CSASFAGLETQYF. The CDR3 coding sequence is TGCAGTGCTAGTTTTGCAGGGCTTGAGACCCAGTACTTC.

The CDR3 DNA reads TGTGCCAGTAGTATAGATTGGGCAGGGAAGGAGACCCAGTACTTC. Protein product: CASSIDWAGKETQYF. The V call is TRBV19, the J call TRBJ2-5, with TRBD1 as a possible D gene (5 bases). Germline-derived CDR1 and CDR2 are LNHDA and SQIVND (reference sequence). V was cut by 0 bases and J by 5 bases, with 13 bases left in between. The CDR3 covers 15 residues.

The chain links TRBV5-1 to TRBJ2-2, with D perhaps TRBD1 (5 bases). The CDR3 loop spans 14 amino acids. Trimming removed 1 base at V and 3 bases at J, with 7 bases between. Germline V gives CDR1 SGHRS, CDR2 YFSETQ. Here the CDR3 reads CASSLRGDTGELFF. CDR3 DNA: TGCGCCAGCAGCTTGAGGGGTGACACCGGGGAGCTGTTTTTT.

The J gene is TRBJ2-4, the V gene TRBV11-2, with D perhaps matching TRBD1 (6 bases). V lost 4 bases to trimming and J lost 0 bases, with 19 bases between them. The CDR3 is 18 residues long. CDR1 is SGHAT and CDR2 is FQNNGV in the germline V gene. CDR3 bases: TGTGCCAGCAGCTCAGGCAAGACAGGATTGCTAGCCAAAAACATTCAGTACTTC. Amino acid sequence: CASSSGKTGLLAKNIQYF. Together with reference TRBV11-2 and TRBJ2-4, the CDR3 gives the full variable domain: EAGVAQSPRYKIIEKRQSVAFWCNPISGHATLYWYQQILGQGPKLLIQFQNNGVVDDSQLPKDRFSAERLKGVDSTLKIQPAKLEDSAVYLCASSSGKTGLLAKNIQYFGAGTRLSVL.

The CDR3 loop is CASRDGYYEQYF. CDR3 nucleotide sequence: TGCGCCAGCAGGGACGGGTACTACGAGCAGTACTTC. J is TRBJ2-7 and V is TRBV5-1; D gene ambiguous. This CDR3 has 12 residues. V was trimmed by 5 bases and J by 3 bases, leaving 9 bases between them. Germline V CDR1 and CDR2: SGHRS, YFSETQ.

The chain links TRBV7-9 to TRBJ2-1; the D gene is possibly TRBD2 (6 bases). Deletions cut 5 bases from V and 1 base from J, with 15 bases between. CDR1 and CDR2 from the germline V gene are SEHNR and FQNEAQ (reference sequence). This CDR3 has 16 residues. CDR3 sequence: CASSVTYGGSYNEQFF. CDR3 DNA: TGTGCCAGCAGCGTTACCTACGGGGGTTCCTACAATGAGCAGTTCTTC.

In nucleotides, the CDR3 is TGTGCCAGCAGCTTAGGCCAAGAGACCCAGTACTTC. This translates into CASSLGQETQYF. The chain joins TRBV13 to TRBJ2-5; D is ambiguous. Germline V CDR1 and CDR2: PRHDT, FYEKMQ (reference sequence). The CDR3 sequence is 12 residues long. V was pared by 0 bases and J by 1 base, with 0 bases between.

V and J are TRBV12-3 or TRBV12-4 and TRBJ1-2, with D unclear. V lost 3 bases and J 7 bases, leaving 12 bases between the germline ends. This CDR3 has 13 residues. The CDR3 loop reads CASSFSGYGGYTF. The CDR3 DNA is TGTGCCAGCAGTTTTTCCGGGTATGGTGGCTACACCTTC.

The chain is built from TRBV25-1 and TRBJ2-1; 8 positions agree with TRBD1. The CDR3 sequence is 15 residues long. J lost 5 bases, V lost 6 bases, and 9 bases had no gene match. From germline, CDR1 is MGHDK and CDR2 SYGVNS. CDR3 region: CASRRTTGVHNEQFF. DNA for the CDR3: TGTGCCAGCAGAAGAACGACAGGGGTGCACAATGAGCAGTTCTTC.

The rearrangement links TRBV6-5 to TRBJ1-1, with TRBD1 matching 9 bases. Looked up from germline, CDR1 is MNHEY and CDR2 is SVGAGI. The CDR3 runs to 14 residues. Trimming at V came to 4 bases and at J to 5 bases, leaving 5 bases not matched to a gene. DNA of the CDR3: TGTGCCAGCAGTTCGGACAGGGGAGGTACTGAAGCTTTCTTT. Protein product: CASSSDRGGTEAFF.